A single sample gave rise to the 32 T cell receptor beta chains below, sequenced in a study of blood T cell repertoires in COVID-19. Profiling relied on immunoSEQ multiplex PCR, and the TCRdb table lists in-frame clones only, not all of them. The sample records 200,000 to 300,000 clones, about 83% being singletons. Sequencing was done on a sample of peripheral blood. The receptor set was obtained from a man under 40 who had recovered from COVID-19.

The J gene is TRBJ1-3, the V gene TRBV6-5; unclear D gene. Germline V gene data show CDR1 as MNHEY and CDR2 as SVGAGI. The CDR3 covers 14 residues. Trimming removed 6 bases from V and 0 bases from J, with 9 bases in between. The CDR3, as DNA: TGTGCCAGCAGAACAGATTACTCTGGAAACACCATATATTTT. It encodes CASRTDYSGNTIYF.

The rearrangement uses TRBV5-5 and TRBJ1-5; D perhaps matches TRBD1 (6 bases). CDR3 length: 16 residues. Trimming cost V 0 bases and J 6 bases, with 16 bases left between them. Per germline, CDR1 SGHKS and CDR2 YYEKEE (reference sequence). The DNA for the CDR3 is TGTGCCAGCAGCTTGGGTTACAACAGGGTGAGTCAGCCCCAGCATTTT. This sequence encodes CASSLGYNRVSQPQHF.

This clone was seen only once. The V gene is TRBV9, the J gene TRBJ2-1; no reliable D call. The ends were cut back, 4 bases at V and 0 bases at J, with 5 bases in the middle. CDR3 length: 13 amino acids. Germline CDR1 reads SGDLS; CDR2 reads YYNGEE. For the CDR3, the DNA is TGTGCCAGCAGCCCGAGCTCCTACAATGAGCAGTTCTTC. This sequence encodes CASSPSSYNEQFF.

The chain's CDR3 is CASSVVSVTGELFF. Written as DNA, the CDR3 is TGTGCCAGCAGCGTAGTTTCTGTGACCGGGGAGCTGTTTTTT. This chain links TRBV9 with TRBJ2-2; D uncertain. Germline assignment: CDR1 SGDLS and CDR2 YYNGEE. The CDR3 has 14 amino acids. Trimming took off 0 bases at V and 5 bases at J, with 8 bases between the two ends. The entire variable domain, with the rest obtained from reference TRBV9 and TRBJ2-2, is as follows: DSGVTQTPKHLITATGQRVTLRCSPRSGDLSVYWYQQSLDQGLQFLIQYYNGEERAKGNILERFSAQQFPDLHSELNLSSLELGDSALYFCASSVVSVTGELFFGEGSRLTVL.

J is TRBJ2-2 and V is TRBV7-8; 14 bases line up with TRBD2. Germline V gives CDR1 SGHVS, CDR2 FQNEAQ. This CDR3 has 19 residues. The J segment lost 0 bases and the V segment lost 5 bases, leaving 8 bases of the junction unmatched. CDR3 amino acids: CASSPLGLAGGPNTGELFF. CDR3 DNA sequence: TGTGCCAGCAGCCCTCTAGGACTAGCGGGGGGACCGAACACCGGGGAGCTGTTTTTT.

The table lists this clone with a count of one. The chain carries TRBV6-2 or TRBV6-3 and TRBJ2-3, with TRBD1 matching 8 bases. V lost 2 bases, J lost 5 bases, and 9 bases stayed unmatched. Germline assignment: CDR1 MNHEY and CDR2 SVGEGT. The CDR3 covers 16 residues. This chain's CDR3 is CASSYDLRTGRDTQYF. The CDR3 nucleotides read TGTGCCAGCAGTTACGACCTAAGGACAGGGCGAGATACGCAGTATTTT.

The CDR3 sequence is CASSELTGGVGSPLHF. The CDR3 region has the DNA TGCGCCAGCAGTGAGTTAACAGGGGGCGTCGGCTCACCCCTCCACTTT. The rearrangement links TRBV10-2 to TRBJ1-6; 9 bases map to TRBD1. J gave up 10 bases and V 1 base, and 8 bases lay outside the gene matches. Germline V gene sequence: CDR1 WSHSY, CDR2 SAAADI. The CDR3 covers 16 residues.

The chain carries TRBV24-1 and TRBJ1-5, with D maybe TRBD1 (5 bases). Germline loops: CDR1 KGHDR, CDR2 SFDVKD. This CDR3 spans 13 amino acids. The V end was cut by 2 bases, the J end by 7 bases, with 8 bases between. This chain's CDR3 is CATSDSGGQPQHF. The CDR3 DNA is TGTGCCACCAGTGATTCGGGGGGGCAGCCCCAGCATTTT.

The V call is TRBV12-3 or TRBV12-4, the J call TRBJ1-3; D perhaps matches TRBD1 (5 bases). The CDR3 consists of 12 residues. The germline V and J ends were trimmed by 5 bases and 11 bases, with 13 bases remaining between them. The DNA of the CDR3 is TGTGCCAGCAGTCTCCAGGGTCCGGCCATATATTTT. It specifies CASSLQGPAIYF.

The rearrangement uses TRBV6-5 and TRBJ1-5, with D tentatively TRBD1 (5 bases). The germline CDR1 and CDR2 sequences are MNHEY and SVGAGI. The CDR3 extends over 15 amino acids. Trimming took off 10 bases at V and 2 bases at J, with 18 bases between the two ends. CDR3 residues: CATSIGVVGNQPQHF. CDR3 sequence (DNA): TGTGCCACTTCTATAGGGGTAGTCGGCAATCAGCCCCAGCATTTT.

The rearrangement uses TRBV7-3 and TRBJ2-1; the D gene is possibly TRBD2 (7 bases). Trimming removed 5 bases from V and 8 bases from J, with 13 bases in between. The CDR3 has 13 residues. Germline assignment: CDR1 SGHTA and CDR2 FQGTGA. CDR3 in DNA: TGTGCCAGCAGCCATCGAGGGGGGGATGAGCAGTTCTTC. Translated, it gives CASSHRGGDEQFF.

This rearrangement joins TRBV6-5 to TRBJ1-1; 9 bases align to TRBD1. CDR1 and CDR2 from the germline V gene are MNHEY and SVGAGI. V trimming: 0 bases; J trimming: 4 bases; junction bases outside the gene matches: 3. The CDR3 is made up of 15 amino acids. The chain's CDR3 is CASSYSPGQGTEAFF. In DNA form, the CDR3 reads TGTGCCAGCAGTTACTCCCCGGGACAGGGCACTGAAGCTTTCTTT.

This chain uses TRBV10-3 with TRBJ2-5, with a tentative D call TRBD2 (6 bases). The CDR3 loop spans 12 amino acids. The germline V gene has CDR1 ENHRY and CDR2 SYGVKD. V gave up 11 bases and J gave up 5 bases, with 15 bases separating them. In nucleotides, the CDR3 is TGTGCCTCCGGGACTGCCCTGGAGACCCAGTACTTC. Amino acid sequence: CASGTALETQYF.

The chain couples TRBV3-1 (or the pseudogene TRBV3-2) to TRBJ2-5; 7 bases map to TRBD1. The germline CDR1 and CDR2 sequences are LGHDT and YNNKEL (reference sequence). The CDR3 covers 15 residues. The junction had 10 bases not matched to a gene; V was cut back by 4 bases and J by 5 bases. CDR3 bases: TGTGCCAGCAGCCCCGGACAGGCCGATTCGGAGACCCAGTACTTC. As protein: CASSPGQADSETQYF.

The V and J genes are TRBV9 and TRBJ1-1; maybe TRBD1 (5 bases). V gave up 4 bases and J gave up 7 bases, with 14 bases separating them. The CDR3 contains 13 residues. Germline V lookup: CDR1 SGDLS, CDR2 YYNGEE. DNA for the CDR3: TGTGCCAGCAGCCCGGGGGGGACGGGTGAAGCTTTCTTT. This gives the protein CASSPGGTGEAFF.

CDR3 sequence (DNA): TGTGCCAGCAGTTTTGGAAACAGTCCCTACGAGCAGTACGTC. This codes for CASSFGNSPYEQYV. The chain recombines TRBV28 with TRBJ2-7, with unresolved D. The CDR3 totals 14 residues. Trimming stripped 3 bases from V and 2 bases from J, with 11 bases between. Germline-derived CDR1 and CDR2 are MDHEN and SYDVKM.

The chain recombines TRBV12-3 or TRBV12-4 with TRBJ1-4; D is ambiguous. V dropped 3 bases and J dropped 8 bases, with 4 bases sitting between them. The CDR3 spans 11 residues. The DNA for the CDR3 is TGTGCCAGCAGTTTCCGGGAAAAACTGTTTTTT. This codes for CASSFREKLFF.

The rearrangement links TRBV6-1 to TRBJ1-5; the D gene is possibly TRBD1 (6 bases). The CDR3 has 21 residues. The germline V and J ends were trimmed by 2 bases and 0 bases, with 26 bases remaining between them. Germline assignment: CDR1 MNHNS and CDR2 SASEGT. CDR3 loop: CASSELGWGRRVLLSNQPQHF. CDR3 nucleotides: TGTGCCAGCAGTGAACTGGGGTGGGGGCGACGGGTTCTCCTTAGCAATCAGCCCCAGCATTTT.

The chain has TRBV7-6 and TRBJ2-3, with no clear D. The V and J ends lost 5 bases and 4 bases respectively, with 7 bases between them. CDR3 length: 12 amino acids. Germline V gene sequence: CDR1 SGHVS, CDR2 FNYEAQ. The CDR3, as DNA: TGTGCCAGCAGCCCCCTAGCAGATACGCAGTATTTT. Amino acids: CASSPLADTQYF.

In its sample, this clone was seen a few times. The chain has TRBV6-5 and TRBJ1-2; D is uncertain. With 7 bases removed from V and 5 bases from J, the gap between germline ends came to 14 bases. Germline values: CDR1 MNHEY, CDR2 SVGAGI. This CDR3 has 13 residues. The CDR3 region is CASNSGSEYGYTF. CDR3 DNA: TGTGCCAGCAACAGCGGGTCCGAGTATGGCTACACCTTC.

V gene TRBV13 combines with J gene TRBJ2-1, with 13 bases matching TRBD2. Germline CDR1 and CDR2: PRHDT and FYEKMQ (reference sequence). CDR3 size: 15 residues. With V trimmed by 4 bases and J by 9 bases, 6 bases remained unmatched. The CDR3 bases are TGTGCCAGCAGCTGGGGACTAGCGGGGAAGGGTGAGCAGTTCTTC. Residues: CASSWGLAGKGEQFF.

This clone was observed a single time. V gene TRBV28 combines with J gene TRBJ1-5, with D maybe TRBD1 (5 bases). This CDR3 has 14 residues. V lost 5 bases and J 6 bases, leaving 14 bases between the germline ends. Germline V lookup: CDR1 MDHEN, CDR2 SYDVKM. In nucleotides, the CDR3 is TGTGCCAGCAGTACCCCAGGGTTCAGTCAGCCCCAGCATTTT. It specifies CASSTPGFSQPQHF.

The chain employs TRBV7-9 and TRBJ1-5; 8 bases map to TRBD1. CDR1 is SEHNR and CDR2 is FQNEAQ in the germline V gene (reference sequence). J was trimmed by 0 bases and V by 1 base; bases with no gene match: 2. There are 16 residues in the CDR3. The CDR3 region has the DNA TGTGCCAGCAGCTTAGGGACAGGGAATAGCAATCAGCCCCAGCATTTT. This gives the protein CASSLGTGNSNQPQHF.

The chain joins TRBV2 to TRBJ2-7, with TRBD2 identical over 7 bases. Germline-derived CDR1 and CDR2 are SNHLY and FYNNEI. This CDR3 is built from 17 residues. V lost 3 bases, J lost 0 bases, and 11 bases stayed unmatched. CDR3 DNA: TGTGCCAGCAGTGAGCTTATTGGGGGGGTCGGCTCCTACGAGCAGTACTTC. Amino acids: CASSELIGGVGSYEQYF.

The genes are TRBV12-3 or TRBV12-4 and TRBJ2-6; D not resolved. Trimming cost V 6 bases and J 0 bases, with 3 bases left between them. The CDR3 length is 13 residues. The CDR3 loop reads CASSGSGANVLTF. The CDR3 DNA reads TGTGCCAGCAGCGGCTCTGGGGCCAACGTCCTGACTTTC.

The gene calls are TRBV19 and TRBJ1-5; 7 bases align to TRBD1. In germline, CDR1 is LNHDA, CDR2 SQIVND (reference sequence). The CDR3 loop spans 15 amino acids. Trimming removed 7 bases from V and 0 bases from J; junction bases left unmatched: 6. CDR3 sequence: CASTPGGYSNQPQHF. In DNA form, the CDR3 reads TGTGCCAGTACACCAGGGGGATATAGCAATCAGCCCCAGCATTTT.

The chain has TRBV7-7 and TRBJ2-2, with D tentatively TRBD1 (6 bases). The CDR3 totals 17 residues. CDR1 is SSHAT, CDR2 FNYEAQ, per germline (reference sequence). Trimming removed 5 bases from V and 2 bases from J, with 18 bases in between. The chain's CDR3 is CASSRWDGTHNTGELFF. The CDR3 DNA is TGTGCCAGCAGCCGATGGGATGGGACACACAACACCGGGGAGCTGTTTTTT.

The chain has TRBV7-2 and TRBJ1-5; possibly TRBD1 for D (6 bases). The CDR3 has 15 residues. In germline, CDR1 is SGHTA, CDR2 FQGNSA. V lost 0 bases and J lost 0, with 6 bases in between. The CDR3 nucleotides read TGTGCCAGCAGCTTAGCGGGACATAGCAATCAGCCCCAGCATTTT. It translates to CASSLAGHSNQPQHF. Full variable domain (remainder filled in from reference TRBV7-2 and TRBJ1-5): GAGVSQSPSNKVTEKGKDVELRCDPISGHTALYWYRQSLGQGLEFLIYFQGNSAPDKSGLPSDRFSAERTGGSVSTLTIQRTQQEDSAVYLCASSLAGHSNQPQHFGDGTRLSIL.

The chain uses TRBV3-1 (or the pseudogene TRBV3-2) and TRBJ2-1, with 8 bases lining up with TRBD2. Germline V gives CDR1 LGHDT, CDR2 YNNKEL (reference sequence). V shed 1 base, J shed 0 bases, and the junction held 2 bases outside the gene matches. The CDR3 covers 16 residues. CDR3 amino acids: CASSQGGGRSYNEQFF. CDR3 DNA: TGTGCCAGCAGCCAAGGCGGGGGGCGCTCCTACAATGAGCAGTTCTTC.

The chain is built from TRBV5-5 and TRBJ1-1; TRBD1 is a possible D gene (5 bases). Germline lookup yields CDR1 SGHKS and CDR2 YYEKEE (reference sequence). The CDR3 sequence is 12 residues long. The V gene lost 4 bases and the J gene lost 3 bases, with 7 bases spanning the gap. The CDR3 is CASSRGYTEAFF. Here the CDR3 DNA reads TGTGCCAGCAGCCGGGGGTACACTGAAGCTTTCTTT.

The V call is TRBV10-3, the J call TRBJ1-3; 7 bases align to TRBD1. The CDR3 contains 16 residues. Unmatched junction bases numbered 2, after V lost 0 bases and J lost 0 bases. Looked up from germline, CDR1 is ENHRY and CDR2 is SYGVKD. Here the CDR3 reads CAISESRDSSGNTIYF. DNA for the CDR3: TGTGCCATCAGTGAGTCTCGGGACAGCTCTGGAAACACCATATATTTT.

The gene calls are TRBV28 and TRBJ2-7, with D unresolved. The CDR3 has 11 residues. V lost 8 bases to trimming and J lost 0 bases, with 5 bases between them. Germline assignment: CDR1 MDHEN and CDR2 SYDVKM. The CDR3, as DNA: TGTGCCAGCGGGCGCTCCTACGAGCAGTACGTC. Its protein product is CASGRSYEQYV.